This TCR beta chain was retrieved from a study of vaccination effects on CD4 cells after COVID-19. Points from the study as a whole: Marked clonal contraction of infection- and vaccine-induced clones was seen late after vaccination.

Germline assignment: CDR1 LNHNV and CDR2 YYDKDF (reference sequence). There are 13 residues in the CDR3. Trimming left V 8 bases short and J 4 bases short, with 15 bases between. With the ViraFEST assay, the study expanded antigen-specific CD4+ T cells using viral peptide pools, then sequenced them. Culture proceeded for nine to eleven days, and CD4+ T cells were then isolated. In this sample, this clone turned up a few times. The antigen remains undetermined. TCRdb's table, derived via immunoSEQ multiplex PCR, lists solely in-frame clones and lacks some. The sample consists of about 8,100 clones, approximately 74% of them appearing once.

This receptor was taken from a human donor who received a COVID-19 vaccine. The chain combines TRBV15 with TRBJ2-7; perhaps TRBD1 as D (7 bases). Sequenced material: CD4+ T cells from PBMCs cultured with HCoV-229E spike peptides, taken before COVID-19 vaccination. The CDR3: CATGGTEDYEQYF. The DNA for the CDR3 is TGTGCCACCGGAGGGACAGAGGATTACGAGCAGTACTTC.